The 20 T cell receptor beta chains in this list originate from one sample, sequenced in a study of T cell responses to AZD1222 COVID-19 vaccine. Using immunoSEQ multiplex PCR, the repertoire was profiled, and TCRdb retains in-frame clones only, with some absent. Found here are more than 95,000 clones, about 88% of them singletons; the top ten hold around 7%. The starting material was peripheral blood, obtained on day 0 of AZD1222 vaccination. Receptors were obtained from an adult in good health.

This clone has just one count. The chain recombines TRBV24-1 with TRBJ2-3, with 11 bases lining up with TRBD2. V gave up 4 bases and J gave up 8 bases; unmatched junction bases: 7. The CDR3 sequence is 15 residues long. CDR1 and CDR2 (germline): KGHDR, SFDVKD. The CDR3 sequence is CATSETTSGGFTQYF. The CDR3 DNA follows: TGTGCCACCAGTGAGACTACTAGCGGGGGTTTTACGCAGTATTTT.

The chain recombines TRBV2 with TRBJ1-1, with TRBD1 matching over 8 bases. Germline trimming cut 7 bases from V and 0 bases from J; bases unmatched to any gene: 7. CDR1 is SNHLY and CDR2 is FYNNEI in the germline V gene. This CDR3 has 15 amino acids. CDR3 in amino acids: CASTGQDHMNTEAFF. The DNA for the CDR3 is TGTGCCAGCACGGGACAGGATCACATGAACACTGAAGCTTTCTTT.

This clone was counted a single time. The CDR3 DNA follows: TGTGCCAGCAGCCAAGTGTCTTCTGGAAACACCATATATTTT. Its translation: CASSQVSSGNTIYF. The V call is TRBV3-1 (or the pseudogene TRBV3-2), the J call TRBJ1-3; D unclear. Trimming removed 1 base at V and 1 base at J, with 5 bases between. Germline values: CDR1 LGHDT, CDR2 YNNKEL (reference sequence). The CDR3 runs to 14 residues.

The rearrangement links TRBV2 to TRBJ2-5; D call uncertain. Germline loops: CDR1 SNHLY, CDR2 FYNNEI. Trimming stripped 4 bases from V and 0 bases from J, with 3 bases between. The CDR3 length is 12 residues. The CDR3 is CASSVYQETQYF. Written as DNA, the CDR3 is TGTGCCAGCAGTGTCTACCAAGAGACCCAGTACTTC. The full variable domain, in which reference TRBV2 and TRBJ2-5 provide the parts outside the CDR3, is EPEVTQTPSHQVTQMGQEVILRCVPISNHLYFYWYRQILGQKVEFLVSFYNNEISEKSEIFDDQFSVERPDGSNFTLKIRSTKLEDSAMYFCASSVYQETQYFGPGTRLLVL.

The V call is TRBV10-3, the J call TRBJ2-7, with a possible D match to TRBD2 (5 bases). V lost 5 bases and J 2 bases, leaving 25 bases between the germline ends. Germline CDR1 reads ENHRY; CDR2 reads SYGVKD. There are 18 residues in the CDR3. This chain's CDR3 is CAISQRAETANKPYEQYF. The CDR3 DNA follows: TGTGCCATCAGTCAGAGGGCTGAGACGGCGAATAAACCCTACGAGCAGTACTTC.

The chain links TRBV7-2 to TRBJ1-6, with 9 positions matching TRBD1. With 5 bases clipped from V and 10 bases from J, the junction kept 6 bases outside the gene matches. The CDR3 contains 14 residues. The germline CDR1 and CDR2 sequences are SGHTA and FQGNSA. The CDR3 DNA reads TGTGCCAGCAGCCCGGGACAGGGTGGCTCACCCCTCCACTTT. Protein: CASSPGQGGSPLHF.

The chain employs TRBV19 and TRBJ1-4; 8 positions match TRBD1. The CDR3 has 15 residues. The J segment lost 8 bases and the V segment lost 3 bases, leaving 8 bases of the junction unmatched. Looked up from germline, CDR1 is LNHDA and CDR2 is SQIVND (reference sequence). The CDR3 nucleotides are TGTGCCAGTAGTATCACCAGGACAGGGAGCGAAAAACTGTTTTTT. It encodes CASSITRTGSEKLFF.

The chain is built from TRBV27 and TRBJ1-1; tentative D call: TRBD1 (6 bases). Trimming cost V 7 bases and J 7 bases, with 19 bases left between them. The CDR3 has 14 residues. Germline lookup yields CDR1 MNHEY and CDR2 SMNVEV (reference sequence). In DNA, the CDR3 is TGTGCCAGCAACCCTCAGGGGCCCCGCGGTGAAGCTTTCTTT. Translation: CASNPQGPRGEAFF.

The table lists this clone with a count of one. This chain links TRBV10-3 with TRBJ2-7; tentatively, D is TRBD2 (5 bases). Germline V gene sequence: CDR1 ENHRY, CDR2 SYGVKD. The CDR3 sequence is 17 residues long. V was trimmed by 2 bases and J by 2 bases, leaving 19 bases between them. CDR3 residues: CAISEPIFGETPYEQYF. CDR3 sequence (DNA): TGTGCCATCAGTGAGCCGATTTTTGGGGAGACTCCCTACGAGCAGTACTTC.

This chain joins TRBV10-3 and TRBJ1-5; D perhaps matches TRBD1 (5 bases). Germline-derived CDR1 and CDR2 are ENHRY and SYGVKD. The CDR3 totals 13 residues. V was pared by 10 bases and J by 3 bases, with 13 bases between. CDR3 sequence (DNA): TGTGCCACCTCCCGGGGGAACAATCAGCCCCAGCATTTT. Amino acids: CATSRGNNQPQHF.

This clone has just one count. The V call is TRBV15, the J call TRBJ2-7; a weak D match, TRBD2 (5 bases). This CDR3 region has 16 residues. The germline gives CDR1 LNHNV, CDR2 YYDKDF (reference sequence). V shed 1 base and J shed 5 bases, with 18 bases lying between them. This CDR3 reads CATSRAPVARADEQYF. The CDR3 DNA is TGTGCCACCAGCAGAGCACCTGTGGCTCGAGCGGACGAGCAGTACTTC.

The chain combines TRBV29-1 with TRBJ2-1; D is uncertain. V was cut by 8 bases and J by 2 bases, with 13 bases left in between. Germline V CDR1 and CDR2: SQVTM, ANQGSEA. CDR3 length equals 13 residues. CDR3 nucleotide sequence: TGCAGCATCCGACGACCGGCCTACAATGAGCAGTTCTTC. Its translation: CSIRRPAYNEQFF.

This rearrangement joins TRBV9 to TRBJ1-6; TRBD1 might be the D (6 bases). V shed 0 bases and J shed 9 bases, with 10 bases lying between them. Per the germline V gene, CDR1 is SGDLS and CDR2 is YYNGEE. The CDR3 length is 14 residues. The CDR3 is CASSVDGGRSPLHF. CDR3 sequence (DNA): TGTGCCAGCAGCGTAGATGGGGGGCGTTCACCCCTCCACTTT.

In its sample, this clone was seen a few times. The genes are TRBV5-1 and TRBJ2-2; D assignment may be TRBD1 or TRBD2 (5 bases each). V lost 4 bases, J lost 6 bases, and 10 bases lay in between. The V gene's germline CDR1 is SGHRS and CDR2 YFSETQ. The CDR3 loop spans 13 amino acids. CDR3 sequence (DNA): TGCGCCAGCAGCGCCGGGACGGCCGGGGAGCTGTTTTTT. It yields the protein CASSAGTAGELFF.

The chain combines TRBV4-2 with TRBJ2-6; 7 positions agree with TRBD2. CDR1 LGHNA and CDR2 YNFKEQ come from the germline V gene. This CDR3 is built from 18 residues. With V trimmed by 1 base and J by 3 bases, 9 bases remained unmatched. The CDR3 DNA is TGTGCCAGCAGCCAAGGCGGACTAGAAGGGGATGGGGCCAACGTCCTGACTTTC. Translated, it gives CASSQGGLEGDGANVLTF.

J is TRBJ2-1 and V is TRBV12-5; 8 nucleotides agree with TRBD2. Germline CDR1 reads LGHNT; CDR2 reads FRNRAP. The V gene end was trimmed by 0 bases and the J gene end by 4 bases; junction bases not matched to a gene: 14. There are 19 residues in the CDR3. Here the CDR3 reads CASGLVIAGGTQNYNEQFF. CDR3 nucleotides: TGTGCTAGTGGTTTGGTAATTGCGGGAGGCACCCAGAATTACAATGAGCAGTTCTTC.

The V gene is TRBV5-6, the J gene TRBJ2-1; maybe TRBD1 (6 bases). This CDR3 contains 14 residues. V shed 2 bases and J shed 9 bases, with 15 bases lying between them. The V gene's germline CDR1 is SGHDT and CDR2 YYEEEE. The CDR3 reads CASSLPGAFGEQFF. The CDR3 DNA is TGTGCCAGCAGCTTACCAGGGGCGTTTGGTGAGCAGTTCTTC.

The chain uses TRBV5-1 and TRBJ2-2, with D possibly TRBD1 on 5 matching bases. In germline, CDR1 is SGHRS, CDR2 YFSETQ. This CDR3 has 16 residues. V was cut by 4 bases and J by 2 bases, with 15 bases left in between. Here the CDR3 reads CASSRESQGNTGELFF. Written as DNA, the CDR3 is TGCGCCAGCAGCCGAGAATCCCAGGGAAACACCGGGGAGCTGTTTTTT.

This clone was seen more than once but under ten times. The CDR3 region has the DNA TGTGCCATCACTGGTCCACAATCTGGAAACACCATATATTTT. Translating gives CAITGPQSGNTIYF. V is TRBV10-3 and J is TRBJ1-3; D is uncertain. Germline CDR1 is ENHRY and CDR2 is SYGVKD. The CDR3 totals 14 residues. Between the trimmed V and J ends, which lost 7 bases and 1 base, there was a span of 11 bases.

The V and J genes are TRBV5-6 and TRBJ1-5; a possible D gene is TRBD1 (5 bases). The CDR3 extends over 16 amino acids. Germline CDR1 SGHDT, CDR2 YYEEEE. Trimming pared 4 bases from V and 3 bases from J, leaving 17 bases between. The CDR3 DNA reads TGTGCCAGCAGCACCTACAGGCCTGACCCCAATCAGCCCCAGCATTTT. Its protein is CASSTYRPDPNQPQHF.